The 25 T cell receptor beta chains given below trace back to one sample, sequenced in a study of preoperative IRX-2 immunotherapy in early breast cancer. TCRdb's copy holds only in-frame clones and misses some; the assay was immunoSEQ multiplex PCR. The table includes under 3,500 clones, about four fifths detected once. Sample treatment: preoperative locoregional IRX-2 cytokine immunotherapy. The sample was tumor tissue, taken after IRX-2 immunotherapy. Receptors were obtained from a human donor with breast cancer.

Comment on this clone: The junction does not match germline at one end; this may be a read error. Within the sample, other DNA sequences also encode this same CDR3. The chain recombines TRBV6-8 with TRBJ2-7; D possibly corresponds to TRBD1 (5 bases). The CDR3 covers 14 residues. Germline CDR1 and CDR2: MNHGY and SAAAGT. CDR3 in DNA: TGTGCCATCAGTGTAGAGCAGGGCTCCTACGAGCAGTACTTC. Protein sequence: CAISVEQGSYEQYF.

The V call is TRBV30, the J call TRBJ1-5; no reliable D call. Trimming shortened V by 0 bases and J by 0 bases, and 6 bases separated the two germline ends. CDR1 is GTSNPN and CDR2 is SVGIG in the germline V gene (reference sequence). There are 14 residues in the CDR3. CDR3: CAWSVSNSNQPQHF. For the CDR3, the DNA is TGTGCCTGGAGTGTATCGAATAGCAATCAGCCCCAGCATTTT.

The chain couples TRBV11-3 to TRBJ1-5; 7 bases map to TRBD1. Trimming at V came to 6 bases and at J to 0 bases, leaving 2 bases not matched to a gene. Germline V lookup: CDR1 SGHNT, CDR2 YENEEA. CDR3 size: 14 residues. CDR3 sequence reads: CASRGQFSNQPQHF. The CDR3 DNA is TGTGCCAGCAGGGGACAGTTTAGCAATCAGCCCCAGCATTTT.

The CDR3 DNA reads TGTGCCAGCAGCTTAATGGGCGGCGAGGGACGCGGTGGCTACACCTTC. Protein product: CASSLMGGEGRGGYTF. The chain recombines TRBV7-5 with TRBJ1-2. TRBV7-5 is a recognized pseudogene. The CDR3 length is 16 residues.

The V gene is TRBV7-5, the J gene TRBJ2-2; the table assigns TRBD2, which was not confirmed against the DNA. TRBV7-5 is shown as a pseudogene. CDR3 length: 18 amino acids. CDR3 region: CASSSPYGAYLVSGELFF. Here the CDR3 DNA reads TGTGCCAGCAGCTCCCCGTATGGTGCCTATCTAGTATCCGGGGAGCTGTTTTTT.

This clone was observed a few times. In DNA form, the CDR3 reads TGTGCCAGCTCACCAGTAGGGGCGGGTGAAAAACTGTTTTTT. Translated, it gives CASSPVGAGEKLFF. The rearrangement uses TRBV18 and TRBJ1-4; TRBD1 is a possible D gene (5 bases). The CDR3 contains 14 residues. The V end was cut by 2 bases, the J end by 7 bases, with 11 bases between. The V gene's germline CDR1 is KGHSH and CDR2 LQKENI.

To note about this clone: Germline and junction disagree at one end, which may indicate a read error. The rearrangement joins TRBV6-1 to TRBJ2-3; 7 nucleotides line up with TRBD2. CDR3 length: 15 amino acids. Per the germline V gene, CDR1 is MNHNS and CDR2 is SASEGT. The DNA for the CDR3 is TGTGCCATCAGTGAAGGTAGCGGGAGCACAGATACGCAGTATTTT. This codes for CAISEGSGSTDTQYF.

This chain's CDR3 is CASSFPRGQPTDTQYF. The CDR3 region has the DNA TGTGCCAGCAGCTTCCCCAGGGGACAGCCCACAGATACGCAGTATTTT. The rearrangement uses TRBV11-3 and TRBJ2-3, with 7 bases aligning to TRBD1. J lost 2 bases, V lost 3 bases, and 8 bases had no gene match. There are 16 residues in the CDR3. The V gene's germline CDR1 is SGHNT and CDR2 YENEEA.

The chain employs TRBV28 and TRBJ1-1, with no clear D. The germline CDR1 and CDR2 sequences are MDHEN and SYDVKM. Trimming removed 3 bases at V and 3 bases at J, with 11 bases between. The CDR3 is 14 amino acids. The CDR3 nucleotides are TGTGCCAGCAGTTTGGTCCCCCGGGACACTGAAGCTTTCTTT. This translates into CASSLVPRDTEAFF.

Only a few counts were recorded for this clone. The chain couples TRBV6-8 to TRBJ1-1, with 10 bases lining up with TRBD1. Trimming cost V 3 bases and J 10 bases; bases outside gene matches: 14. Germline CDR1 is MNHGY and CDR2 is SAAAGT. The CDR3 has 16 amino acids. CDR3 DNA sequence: TGTGCCAGCAGTTATCCCGGACAGGGGGTTAGAAGGCGAGCTTTCTTT. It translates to CASSYPGQGVRRRAFF.

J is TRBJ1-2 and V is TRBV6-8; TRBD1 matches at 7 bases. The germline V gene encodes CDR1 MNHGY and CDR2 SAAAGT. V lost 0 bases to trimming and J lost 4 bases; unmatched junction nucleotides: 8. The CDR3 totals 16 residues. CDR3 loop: CASSYSMSDRSYGYTF. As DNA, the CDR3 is TGTGCCAGCAGTTACTCTATGTCGGACAGGTCCTATGGCTACACCTTC.

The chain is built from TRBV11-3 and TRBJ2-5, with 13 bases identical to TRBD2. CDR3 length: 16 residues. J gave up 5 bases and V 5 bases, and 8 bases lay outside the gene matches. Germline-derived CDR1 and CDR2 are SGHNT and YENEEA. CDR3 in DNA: TGTGCCAGCAGCCTAAGGACTAGCGGGAGCGGGGAGACCCAGTACTTC. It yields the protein CASSLRTSGSGETQYF.

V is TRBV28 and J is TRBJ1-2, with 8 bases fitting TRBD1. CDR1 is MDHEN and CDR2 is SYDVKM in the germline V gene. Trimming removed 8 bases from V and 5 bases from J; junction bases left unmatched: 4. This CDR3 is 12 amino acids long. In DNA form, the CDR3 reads TGTGCCAGCCAGGGGGCTGGGTATGGCTACACCTTC. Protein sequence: CASQGAGYGYTF.

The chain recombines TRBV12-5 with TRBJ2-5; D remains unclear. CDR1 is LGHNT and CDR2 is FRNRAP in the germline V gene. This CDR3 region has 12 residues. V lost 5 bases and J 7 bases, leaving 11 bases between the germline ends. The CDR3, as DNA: TGTGCTAGTGGTATGGATCTCGGGACCCAGTACTTC. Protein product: CASGMDLGTQYF.

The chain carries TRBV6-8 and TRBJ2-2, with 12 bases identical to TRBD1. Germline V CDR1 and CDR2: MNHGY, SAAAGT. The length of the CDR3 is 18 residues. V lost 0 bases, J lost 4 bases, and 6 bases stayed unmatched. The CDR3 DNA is TGTGCCAGCAGTTACTCGGGACAGGGGGCGGAGGGCACCGGGGAGCTGTTTTTT. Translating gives CASSYSGQGAEGTGELFF.

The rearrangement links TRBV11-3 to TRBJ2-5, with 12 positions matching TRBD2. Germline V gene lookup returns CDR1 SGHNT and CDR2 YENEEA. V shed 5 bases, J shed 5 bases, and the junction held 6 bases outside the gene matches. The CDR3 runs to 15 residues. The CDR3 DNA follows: TGTGCCAGCAGCCCGAGGACTAGCGGGGTGGAGACCCAGTACTTC. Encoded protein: CASSPRTSGVETQYF.

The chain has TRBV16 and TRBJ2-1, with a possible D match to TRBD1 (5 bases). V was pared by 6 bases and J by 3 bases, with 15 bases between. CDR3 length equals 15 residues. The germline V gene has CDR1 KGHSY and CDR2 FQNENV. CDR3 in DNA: TGTGCCAGCAGAAGGCCAGGGAACTACTACAATGAGCAGTTCTTC. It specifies CASRRPGNYYNEQFF.

The CDR3 DNA reads as TGTGCCAGCAGTTTCCATAGGACAGGGGTTGATGAAGCTTTCTTT. This translates into CASSFHRTGVDEAFF. The rearrangement links TRBV28 to TRBJ1-1; TRBD1 agrees at 9 bases. This CDR3 is 15 amino acids long. The ends lost 3 bases at V and 7 bases at J; junction bases unmatched: 9. Germline CDR1 MDHEN, CDR2 SYDVKM.

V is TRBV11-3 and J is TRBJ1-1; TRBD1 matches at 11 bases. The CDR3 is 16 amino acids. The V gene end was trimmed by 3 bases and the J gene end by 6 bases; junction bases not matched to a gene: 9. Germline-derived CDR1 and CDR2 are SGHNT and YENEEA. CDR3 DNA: TGTGCCAGCAGCTTCAGGGGACAGGGGGGAGACTCTGAAGCTTTCTTT. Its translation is CASSFRGQGGDSEAFF.

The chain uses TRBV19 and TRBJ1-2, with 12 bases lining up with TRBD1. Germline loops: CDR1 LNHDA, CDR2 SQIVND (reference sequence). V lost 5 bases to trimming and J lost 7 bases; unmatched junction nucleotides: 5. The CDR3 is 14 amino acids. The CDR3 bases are TGTGCCAGTAGTGGGGGACAGGGGGCGACTGGCTACACCTTC. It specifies CASSGGQGATGYTF. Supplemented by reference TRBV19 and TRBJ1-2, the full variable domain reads DGGITQSPKYLFRKEGQNVTLSCEQNLNHDAMYWYRQDPGQGLRLIYYSQIVNDFQKGDIAEGYSVSREKKESFPLTVTSAQKNPTAFYLCASSGGQGATGYTFGSGTRLTVV.

The DNA of the CDR3 is TGTGCCAGCAGCTCCTCCCCGGTTCCTGGTGAAGCTTTCTTT. Residues: CASSSSPVPGEAFF. The chain employs TRBV11-3 and TRBJ1-1; no clear D. Germline CDR1 and CDR2: SGHNT and YENEEA. The CDR3 is 14 residues long. V was clipped by 4 bases and J by 7 bases, with 16 bases between them.

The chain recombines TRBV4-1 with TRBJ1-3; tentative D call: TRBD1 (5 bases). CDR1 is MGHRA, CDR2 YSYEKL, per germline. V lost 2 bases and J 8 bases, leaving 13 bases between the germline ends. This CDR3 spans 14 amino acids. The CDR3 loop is CASSQRSGRDTIYF. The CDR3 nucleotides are TGCGCCAGCAGCCAACGATCGGGGCGGGACACCATATATTTT.

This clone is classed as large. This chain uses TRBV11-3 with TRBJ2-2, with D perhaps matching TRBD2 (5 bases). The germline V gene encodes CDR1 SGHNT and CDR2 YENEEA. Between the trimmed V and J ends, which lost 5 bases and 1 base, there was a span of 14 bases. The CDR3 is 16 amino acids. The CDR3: CASSPSPRENTGELFF. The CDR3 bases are TGTGCCAGCAGCCCTTCCCCACGGGAGAACACCGGGGAGCTGTTTTTT.

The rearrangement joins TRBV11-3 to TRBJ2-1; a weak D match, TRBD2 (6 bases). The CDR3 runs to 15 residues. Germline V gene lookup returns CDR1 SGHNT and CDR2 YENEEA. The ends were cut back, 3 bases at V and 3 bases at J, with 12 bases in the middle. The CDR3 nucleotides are TGTGCCAGCAGCTTCGGGCGGGGAGACTACAATGAGCAGTTCTTC. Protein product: CASSFGRGDYNEQFF.

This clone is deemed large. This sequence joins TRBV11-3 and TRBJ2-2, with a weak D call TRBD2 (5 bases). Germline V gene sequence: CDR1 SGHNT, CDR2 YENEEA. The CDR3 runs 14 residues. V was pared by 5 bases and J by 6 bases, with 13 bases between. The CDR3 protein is CASSLETGAGELFF. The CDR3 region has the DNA TGTGCCAGCAGCCTCGAAACCGGGGCCGGGGAGCTGTTTTTT.